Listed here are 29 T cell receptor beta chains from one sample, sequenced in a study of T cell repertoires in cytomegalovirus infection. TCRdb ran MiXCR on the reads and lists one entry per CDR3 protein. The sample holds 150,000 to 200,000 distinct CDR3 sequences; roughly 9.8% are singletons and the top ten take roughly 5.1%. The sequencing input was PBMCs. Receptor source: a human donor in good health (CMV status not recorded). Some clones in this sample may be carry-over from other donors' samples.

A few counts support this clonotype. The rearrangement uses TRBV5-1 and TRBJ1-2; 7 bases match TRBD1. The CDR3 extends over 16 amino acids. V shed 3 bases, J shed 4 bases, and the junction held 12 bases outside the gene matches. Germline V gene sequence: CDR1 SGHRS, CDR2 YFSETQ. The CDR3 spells CASSYNPGQSFYGYTF. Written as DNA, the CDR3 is TGCGCCAGCAGCTATAATCCGGGACAGAGCTTCTATGGCTACACCTTC.

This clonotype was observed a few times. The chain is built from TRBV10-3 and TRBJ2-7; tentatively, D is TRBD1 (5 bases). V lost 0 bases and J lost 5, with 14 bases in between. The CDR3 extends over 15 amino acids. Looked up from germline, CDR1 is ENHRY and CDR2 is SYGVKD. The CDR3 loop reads CAISESGQGYDEQYF. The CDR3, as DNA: TGTGCCATCAGTGAGTCTGGCCAGGGATACGACGAGCAGTACTTC.

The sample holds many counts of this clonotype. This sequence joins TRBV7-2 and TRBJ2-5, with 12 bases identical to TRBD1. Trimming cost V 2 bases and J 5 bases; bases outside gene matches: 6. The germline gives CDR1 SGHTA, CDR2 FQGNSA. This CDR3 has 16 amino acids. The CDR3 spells CASSLWDRGLQETQYF. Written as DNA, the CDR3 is TGTGCCAGCAGCTTATGGGACAGGGGGCTTCAGGAGACCCAGTACTTC.

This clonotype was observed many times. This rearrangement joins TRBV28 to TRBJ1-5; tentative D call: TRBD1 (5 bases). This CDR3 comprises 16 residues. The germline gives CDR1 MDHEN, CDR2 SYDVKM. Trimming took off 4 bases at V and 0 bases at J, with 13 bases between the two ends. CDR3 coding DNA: TGTGCCAGCAGTTCTTCAGGGCATCATAGCAATCAGCCCCAGCATTTT. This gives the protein CASSSSGHHSNQPQHF.

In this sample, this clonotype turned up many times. CDR3: CASSLGTGNTEAFF. The CDR3 DNA follows: TGTGCCAGCAGCTTAGGGACAGGTAACACTGAAGCTTTCTTT. The J gene is TRBJ1-1, the V gene TRBV7-2, with TRBD1 matching 7 bases. This CDR3 has 14 amino acids. The ends lost 1 base at V and 2 bases at J; junction bases unmatched: 1. The V gene's germline CDR1 is SGHTA and CDR2 FQGNSA.

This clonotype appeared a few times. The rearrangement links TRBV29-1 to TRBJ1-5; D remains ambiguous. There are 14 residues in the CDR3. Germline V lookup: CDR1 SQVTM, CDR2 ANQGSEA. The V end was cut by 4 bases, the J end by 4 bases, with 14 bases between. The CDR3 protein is CSVGGDRENQPQHF. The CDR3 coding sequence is TGCAGCGTTGGTGGGGATCGAGAAAATCAGCCCCAGCATTTT. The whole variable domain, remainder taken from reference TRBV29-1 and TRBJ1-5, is SAVISQKPSRDICQRGTSLTIQCQVDSQVTMMFWYRQQPGQSLTLIATANQGSEATYESGFVIDKFPISRPNLTFSTLTVSNMSPEDSSIYLCSVGGDRENQPQHFGDGTRLSIL.

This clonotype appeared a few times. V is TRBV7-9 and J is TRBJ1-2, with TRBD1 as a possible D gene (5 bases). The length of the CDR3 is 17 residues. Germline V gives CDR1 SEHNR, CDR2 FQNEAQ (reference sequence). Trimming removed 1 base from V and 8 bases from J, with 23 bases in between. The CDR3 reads CASSLGGLNQGSEGYTF. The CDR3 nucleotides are TGTGCCAGCAGCTTAGGTGGCCTAAACCAGGGATCGGAAGGCTACACCTTC.

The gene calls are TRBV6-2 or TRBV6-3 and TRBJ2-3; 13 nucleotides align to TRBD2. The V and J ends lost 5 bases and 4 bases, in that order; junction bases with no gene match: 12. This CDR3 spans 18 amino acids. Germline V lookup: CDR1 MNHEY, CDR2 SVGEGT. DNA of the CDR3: TGTGCCAGCAGTCCCCGGACTAGCGGGAGCCACAGGGCAGATACGCAGTATTTT. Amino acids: CASSPRTSGSHRADTQYF.

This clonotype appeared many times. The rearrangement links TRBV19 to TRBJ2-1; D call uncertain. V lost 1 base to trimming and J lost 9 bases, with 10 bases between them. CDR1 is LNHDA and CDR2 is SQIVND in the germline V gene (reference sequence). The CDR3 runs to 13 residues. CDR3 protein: CASSIGTISEQFF. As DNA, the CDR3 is TGTGCCAGTAGTATAGGAACCATCTCTGAGCAGTTCTTC.

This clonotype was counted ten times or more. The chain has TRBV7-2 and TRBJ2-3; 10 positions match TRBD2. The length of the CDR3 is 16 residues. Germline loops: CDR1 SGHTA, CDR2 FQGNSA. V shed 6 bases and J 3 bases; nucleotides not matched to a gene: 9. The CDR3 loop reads CASRLKASGGTDTQYF. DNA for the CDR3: TGTGCCAGCAGACTTAAGGCTAGCGGGGGAACAGATACGCAGTATTTT. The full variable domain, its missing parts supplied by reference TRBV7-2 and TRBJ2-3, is GAGVSQSPSNKVTEKGKDVELRCDPISGHTALYWYRQSLGQGLEFLIYFQGNSAPDKSGLPSDRFSAERTGGSVSTLTIQRTQQEDSAVYLCASRLKASGGTDTQYFGPGTRLTVL.

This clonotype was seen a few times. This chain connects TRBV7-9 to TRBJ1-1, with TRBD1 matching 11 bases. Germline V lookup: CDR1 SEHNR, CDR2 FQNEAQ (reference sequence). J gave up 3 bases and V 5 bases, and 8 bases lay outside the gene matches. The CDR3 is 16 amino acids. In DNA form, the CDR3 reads TGTGCCAGCAGCGACGGACAGGGGGCGGTTCACACTGAAGCTTTCTTT. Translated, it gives CASSDGQGAVHTEAFF.

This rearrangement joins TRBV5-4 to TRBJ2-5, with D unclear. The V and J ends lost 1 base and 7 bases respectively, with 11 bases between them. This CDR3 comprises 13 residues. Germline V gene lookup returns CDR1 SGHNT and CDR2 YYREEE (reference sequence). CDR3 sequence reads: CASSLTDGGTQYF. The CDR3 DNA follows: TGTGCCAGCAGCTTGACGGACGGTGGGACCCAGTACTTC.

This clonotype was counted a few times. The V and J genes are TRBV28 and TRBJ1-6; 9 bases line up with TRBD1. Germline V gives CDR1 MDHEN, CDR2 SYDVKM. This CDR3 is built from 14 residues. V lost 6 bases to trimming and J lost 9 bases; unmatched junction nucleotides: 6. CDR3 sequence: CASRPDRGSSPLHF. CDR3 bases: TGTGCCAGCAGACCTGACAGGGGGAGTTCACCCCTCCACTTT.

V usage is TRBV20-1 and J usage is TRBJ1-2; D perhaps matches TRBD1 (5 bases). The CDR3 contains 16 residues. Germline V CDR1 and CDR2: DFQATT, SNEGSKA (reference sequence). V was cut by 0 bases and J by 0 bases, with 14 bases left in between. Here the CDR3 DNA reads TGCAGTGCTAGAGATGAGGCGCAGGGCTCTAACTATGGCTACACCTTC. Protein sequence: CSARDEAQGSNYGYTF.

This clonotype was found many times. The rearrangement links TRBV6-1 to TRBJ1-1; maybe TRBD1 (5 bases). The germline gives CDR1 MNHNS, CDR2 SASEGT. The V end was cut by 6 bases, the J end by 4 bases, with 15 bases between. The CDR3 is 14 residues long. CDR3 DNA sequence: TGTGCCAGCAGGCTGGGAGGGGTTGGCACTGAAGCTTTCTTT. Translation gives CASRLGGVGTEAFF.

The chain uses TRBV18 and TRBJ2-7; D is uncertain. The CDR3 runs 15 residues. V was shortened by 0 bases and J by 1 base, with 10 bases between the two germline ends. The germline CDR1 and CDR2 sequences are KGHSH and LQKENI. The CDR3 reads CASSPPRDPSYEQYF. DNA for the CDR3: TGTGCCAGCTCACCACCGAGAGATCCGTCCTACGAGCAGTACTTC.

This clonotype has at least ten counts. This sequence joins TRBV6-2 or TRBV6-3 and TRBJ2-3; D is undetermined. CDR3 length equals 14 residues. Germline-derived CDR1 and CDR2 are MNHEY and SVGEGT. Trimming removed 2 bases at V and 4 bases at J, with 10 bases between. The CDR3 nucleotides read TGTGCCAGCAGTTACCTAGGTGAGGCAGATACGCAGTATTTT. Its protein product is CASSYLGEADTQYF.

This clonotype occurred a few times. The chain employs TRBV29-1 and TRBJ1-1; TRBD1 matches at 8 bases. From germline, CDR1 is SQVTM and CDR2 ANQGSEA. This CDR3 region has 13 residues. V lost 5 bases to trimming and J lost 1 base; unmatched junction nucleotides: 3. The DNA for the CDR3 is TGCAGCGTTCGCGGGACAGGGAACACTGAAGCTTTCTTT. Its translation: CSVRGTGNTEAFF.

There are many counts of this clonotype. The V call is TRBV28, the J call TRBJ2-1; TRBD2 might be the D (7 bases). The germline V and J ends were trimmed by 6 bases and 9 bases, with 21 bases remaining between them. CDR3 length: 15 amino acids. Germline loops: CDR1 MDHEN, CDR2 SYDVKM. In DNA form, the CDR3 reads TGTGCCAGCAGGAGGGGGGGCGGCTTGTTGGGTGAGCAGTTCTTC. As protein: CASRRGGGLLGEQFF.

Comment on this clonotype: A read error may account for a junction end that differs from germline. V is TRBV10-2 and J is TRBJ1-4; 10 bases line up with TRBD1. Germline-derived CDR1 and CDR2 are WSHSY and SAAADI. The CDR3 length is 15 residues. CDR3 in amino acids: CASSPRDRGVEKRFF. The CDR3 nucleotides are TGCGCCAGCAGCCCCCGGGACAGGGGTGTGGAAAAACGGTTTTTT.

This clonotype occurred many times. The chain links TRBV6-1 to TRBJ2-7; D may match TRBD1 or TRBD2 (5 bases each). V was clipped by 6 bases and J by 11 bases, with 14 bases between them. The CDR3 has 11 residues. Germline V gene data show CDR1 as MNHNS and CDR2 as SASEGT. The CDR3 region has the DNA TGTGCCAGCAGAGGGGACGGGGAAGAGTACTTC. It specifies CASRGDGEEYF.

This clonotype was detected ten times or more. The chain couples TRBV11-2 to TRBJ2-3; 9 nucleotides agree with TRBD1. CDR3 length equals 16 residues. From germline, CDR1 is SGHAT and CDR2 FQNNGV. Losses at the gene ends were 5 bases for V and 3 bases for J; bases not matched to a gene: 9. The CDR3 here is CASSKITGGATDTQYF. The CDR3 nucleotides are TGTGCCAGCAGCAAAATCACAGGGGGCGCAACAGATACGCAGTATTTT.

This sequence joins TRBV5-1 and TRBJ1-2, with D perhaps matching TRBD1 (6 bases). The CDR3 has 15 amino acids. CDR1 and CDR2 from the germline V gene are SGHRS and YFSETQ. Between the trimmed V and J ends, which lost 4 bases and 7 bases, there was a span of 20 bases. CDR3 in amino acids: CASSASAGQGGGYTF. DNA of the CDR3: TGCGCCAGCAGCGCCTCAGCGGGACAAGGAGGTGGCTACACCTTC.

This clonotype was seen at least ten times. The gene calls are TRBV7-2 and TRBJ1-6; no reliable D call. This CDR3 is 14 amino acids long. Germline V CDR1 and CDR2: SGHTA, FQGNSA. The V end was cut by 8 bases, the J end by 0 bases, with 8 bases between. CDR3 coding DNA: TGTGCCAGCCGGGAGAGCTCCTATAATTCACCCCTCCACTTT. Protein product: CASRESSYNSPLHF. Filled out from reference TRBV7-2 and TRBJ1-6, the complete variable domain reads GAGVSQSPSNKVTEKGKDVELRCDPISGHTALYWYRQSLGQGLEFLIYFQGNSAPDKSGLPSDRFSAERTGGSVSTLTIQRTQQEDSAVYLCASRESSYNSPLHFGNGTRLTVT.

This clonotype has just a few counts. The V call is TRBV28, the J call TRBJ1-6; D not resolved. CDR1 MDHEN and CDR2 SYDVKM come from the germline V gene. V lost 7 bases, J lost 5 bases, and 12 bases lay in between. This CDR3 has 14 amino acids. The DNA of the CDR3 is TGTGCCAGCAAGGAGGGTTTCGATAATTCACCCCTCCACTTT. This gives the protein CASKEGFDNSPLHF.

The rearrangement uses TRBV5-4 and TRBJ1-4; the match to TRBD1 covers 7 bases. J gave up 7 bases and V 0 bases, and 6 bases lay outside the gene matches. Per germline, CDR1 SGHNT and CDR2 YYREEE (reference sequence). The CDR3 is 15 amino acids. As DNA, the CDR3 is TGTGCCAGCAGCTTGGAGAGGACAGGATCTGAAAAACTGTTTTTT. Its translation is CASSLERTGSEKLFF.

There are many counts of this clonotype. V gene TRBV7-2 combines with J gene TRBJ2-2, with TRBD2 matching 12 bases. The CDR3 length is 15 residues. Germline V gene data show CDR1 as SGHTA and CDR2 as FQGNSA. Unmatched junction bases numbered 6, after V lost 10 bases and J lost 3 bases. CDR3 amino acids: CATNGLAGYTGELFF. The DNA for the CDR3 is TGTGCCACCAATGGACTAGCGGGGTACACCGGGGAGCTGTTTTTT.

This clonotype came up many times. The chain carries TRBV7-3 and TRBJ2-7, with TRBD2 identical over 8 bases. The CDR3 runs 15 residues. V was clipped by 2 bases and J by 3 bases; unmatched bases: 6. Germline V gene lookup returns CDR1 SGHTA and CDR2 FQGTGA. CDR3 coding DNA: TGTGCCAGCAGCTTACTAGGGACTAGTGGCTACGAGCAGTACTTC. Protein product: CASSLLGTSGYEQYF.

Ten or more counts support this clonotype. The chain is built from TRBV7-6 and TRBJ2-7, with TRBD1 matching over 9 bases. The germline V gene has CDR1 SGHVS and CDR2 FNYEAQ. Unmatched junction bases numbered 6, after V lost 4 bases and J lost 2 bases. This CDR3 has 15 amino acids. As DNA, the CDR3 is TGTGCCAGCAGCTCACCGGGACAGGGCACCTACGAGCAGTACTTC. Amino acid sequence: CASSSPGQGTYEQYF.